The 29 T cell receptor beta chains listed next were all sequenced from one sample in a study of blood T cell repertoires in COVID-19. Clones were sequenced by immunoSEQ multiplex PCR, and TCRdb holds only the in-frame ones, with some missing. Among about 75,000 clones listed, roughly 90% were seen once. The sequencing sample was made of peripheral blood. The receptors here all came from a human donor in a cohort sampled during active COVID-19.

The V call is TRBV7-9, the J call TRBJ1-6; the match to TRBD1 covers 9 bases. The CDR3 covers 15 residues. The V gene end was trimmed by 5 bases and the J gene end by 10 bases; junction bases not matched to a gene: 9. Germline assignment: CDR1 SEHNR and CDR2 FQNEAQ (reference sequence). CDR3 nucleotide sequence: TGTGCCAGCAGCCTACGGGACAGGGAGGACTCACCCCTCCACTTT. This gives the protein CASSLRDREDSPLHF.

V gene TRBV12-5 combines with J gene TRBJ1-2; TRBD1 matches 7 bases. CDR3 length equals 17 residues. Germline lookup yields CDR1 LGHNT and CDR2 FRNRAP. Trimming cost V 6 bases and J 7 bases; bases outside gene matches: 20. The CDR3 nucleotides are TGTGCTAGTGGCCCAGACAGGGTTGGGGCGGTTGTGGTTGGCTACACCTTC. Amino acid sequence: CASGPDRVGAVVVGYTF.

The chain employs TRBV14 and TRBJ2-1, with D unresolved. Deletions cut 4 bases from V and 2 bases from J, with 3 bases between. The germline V gene has CDR1 SGHDN and CDR2 FVKESK. CDR3 length equals 12 residues. The CDR3 region is CASSRTYNEQFF. The CDR3 DNA reads TGTGCCAGCAGCCGTACCTACAATGAGCAGTTCTTC.

The rearrangement links TRBV29-1 to TRBJ2-2; 8 bases match TRBD2. CDR3 length: 17 amino acids. The germline CDR1 and CDR2 sequences are SQVTM and ANQGSEA. V shed 7 bases and J 5 bases; nucleotides not matched to a gene: 18. CDR3 protein: CSDTGGVVGTGTGELFF. CDR3 DNA sequence: TGCAGCGACACGGGGGGGGTTGTGGGCACGGGTACCGGGGAGCTGTTTTTT.

This chain uses TRBV5-6 with TRBJ1-1; possibly TRBD1 for D (5 bases). Germline V CDR1 and CDR2: SGHDT, YYEEEE. V gave up 3 bases and J gave up 0 bases, with 12 bases separating them. The CDR3 spans 15 residues. CDR3: CASSSTTGLNTEAFF. CDR3 DNA: TGTGCCAGCAGCTCTACCACAGGACTGAACACTGAAGCTTTCTTT.

The rearrangement links TRBV7-7 to TRBJ2-5, with TRBD1 matching 9 bases. The V gene end was trimmed by 5 bases and the J gene end by 8 bases; junction bases not matched to a gene: 15. The length of the CDR3 is 16 residues. CDR1 is SSHAT and CDR2 is FNYEAQ in the germline V gene (reference sequence). DNA of the CDR3: TGTGCCAGCAGCCCACAGGGGGCAGGGGTATCAGGAACCCAGTACTTC. Translated: CASSPQGAGVSGTQYF.

The genes are TRBV5-4 and TRBJ2-2, with a possible D match to TRBD2 (6 bases). This CDR3 has 16 residues. Trimming left V 3 bases short and J 8 bases short, with 20 bases between. Germline V CDR1 and CDR2: SGHNT, YYREEE (reference sequence). The DNA for the CDR3 is TGTGCCAGCAGCTCCCTAGAAGCTAGCGCAGGAGGGGAGCTGTTTTTT. This gives the protein CASSSLEASAGGELFF.

The chain is built from TRBV5-6 and TRBJ2-3; D possibly corresponds to TRBD1 (8 bases). In germline, CDR1 is SGHDT, CDR2 YYEEEE. The CDR3 has 19 residues. The ends were cut back, 7 bases at V and 1 base at J, with 28 bases in the middle. The CDR3 sequence is CASGEPGTGRDYGTDTQYF. The DNA for the CDR3 is TGTGCCAGCGGTGAACCCGGGACAGGCAGGGACTACGGCACAGATACGCAGTATTTT.

The V gene is TRBV7-9, the J gene TRBJ2-3; D might be TRBD2 (6 bases). The CDR3 is 17 amino acids. Germline CDR1 reads SEHNR; CDR2 reads FQNEAQ (reference sequence). V gave up 8 bases and J gave up 5 bases, with 26 bases separating them. This chain's CDR3 is CASAETPRWGDGDTQYF. DNA for the CDR3: TGTGCCAGCGCGGAAACTCCTCGGTGGGGGGATGGAGATACGCAGTATTTT.

The chain carries TRBV28 and TRBJ1-1, with 9 bases that match TRBD1. Germline V gene data show CDR1 as MDHEN and CDR2 as SYDVKM. The CDR3 is 13 amino acids. The V segment lost 4 bases and the J segment 3 bases; nucleotides outside the gene matches: 0. The CDR3 here is CASSYRGHTEAFF. The CDR3 nucleotides read TGTGCCAGCAGTTACAGGGGGCACACTGAAGCTTTCTTT.

The V and J genes are TRBV9 and TRBJ2-5, with 10 nucleotides matching TRBD2. V shed 0 bases and J 8 bases; nucleotides not matched to a gene: 7. The CDR3 totals 15 residues. CDR1 and CDR2 (germline): SGDLS, YYNGEE. Written as DNA, the CDR3 is TGTGCCAGCAGCGTAGGAGTAGCGGGGGGTAATACCCAGTACTTC. Encoded protein: CASSVGVAGGNTQYF.

The CDR3 coding sequence is TGCGCCAGCAGCCAAGAAGGCGGGGTTGCGGAAAAACTGTTTTTT. It is translated as CASSQEGGVAEKLFF. The rearrangement joins TRBV4-3 to TRBJ1-4; no clear D. CDR3 size: 15 residues. Germline CDR1 is LGHNA and CDR2 is YSLEER. With 0 bases removed from V and 8 bases from J, the gap between germline ends came to 13 bases.

The V call is TRBV9, the J call TRBJ2-2; tentatively, D is TRBD1 (6 bases). Trimming removed 4 bases at V and 5 bases at J, with 15 bases between. Germline assignment: CDR1 SGDLS and CDR2 YYNGEE. The CDR3 contains 15 residues. The CDR3 reads CASSLDQGFTGELFF. As DNA, the CDR3 is TGTGCCAGCAGCCTCGACCAGGGGTTTACCGGGGAGCTGTTTTTT.

The V call is TRBV7-2, the J call TRBJ1-2; 7 nucleotides line up with TRBD1. V lost 1 base to trimming and J lost 4 bases; unmatched junction nucleotides: 3. The length of the CDR3 is 14 residues. The germline CDR1 and CDR2 sequences are SGHTA and FQGNSA. The CDR3 here is CASSLEGQPYGYTF. In nucleotides, the CDR3 is TGTGCCAGCAGCTTAGAGGGACAGCCCTATGGCTACACCTTC.

This clone was seen only once. The V gene is TRBV5-6, the J gene TRBJ2-7; 9 bases align to TRBD1. Germline values: CDR1 SGHDT, CDR2 YYEEEE. The CDR3 spans 15 residues. V shed 0 bases and J 5 bases; nucleotides not matched to a gene: 6. The CDR3 region is CASSLGGTGFDEQYF. The CDR3 DNA reads as TGTGCCAGCAGCTTGGGTGGGACAGGGTTCGACGAGCAGTACTTC.

V gene TRBV20-1 combines with J gene TRBJ2-3; 7 positions agree with TRBD2. Germline V gene lookup returns CDR1 DFQATT and CDR2 SNEGSKA (reference sequence). J lost 6 bases, V lost 6 bases, and 3 bases had no gene match. The CDR3 is made up of 11 amino acids. The DNA of the CDR3 is TGCAGTGCCGCGGGGGTGGATACGCAGTATTTT. Its translation is CSAAGVDTQYF.

The chain has TRBV5-1 and TRBJ1-1, with D perhaps TRBD1 (5 bases). In germline, CDR1 is SGHRS, CDR2 YFSETQ. The CDR3 extends over 15 amino acids. V was shortened by 0 bases and J by 1 base, with 10 bases between the two germline ends. Written as DNA, the CDR3 is TGCGCCAGCAGCTTGGTTGGAGGGGAGAACACTGAAGCTTTCTTT. Its translation is CASSLVGGENTEAFF.

This chain connects TRBV5-4 to TRBJ1-6, with a weak D call TRBD1 (6 bases). Germline values: CDR1 SGHNT, CDR2 YYREEE (reference sequence). This CDR3 is built from 16 residues. V lost 2 bases to trimming and J lost 7 bases, with 16 bases between them. The CDR3 loop is CASSFTTGQLNSPLHF. Here the CDR3 DNA reads TGTGCCAGCAGCTTTACTACGGGACAACTCAATTCACCCCTCCACTTT. Based on the CDR3 plus reference TRBV5-4 and TRBJ1-6, the full variable domain is ETGVTQSPTHLIKTRGQQVTLRCSSQSGHNTVSWYQQALGQGPQFIFQYYREEENGRGNFPPRFSGLQFPNYSSELNVNALELDDSALYLCASSFTTGQLNSPLHFGNGTRLTVT.

The chain has TRBV18 and TRBJ1-2; D is possibly TRBD1 (6 bases). V dropped 2 bases and J dropped 0 bases, with 10 bases sitting between them. CDR1 is KGHSH and CDR2 is LQKENI in the germline V gene. This CDR3 region has 15 residues. CDR3 residues: CASSPEQGPNYGYTF. The CDR3 region has the DNA TGTGCCAGCTCACCAGAGCAGGGGCCTAACTATGGCTACACCTTC.

The chain has TRBV6-2 or TRBV6-3 and TRBJ2-1; the D is unclear. V was cut by 3 bases and J by 6 bases, with 9 bases left in between. This CDR3 has 13 residues. Germline lookup yields CDR1 MNHEY and CDR2 SVGEGT. The CDR3 DNA sequence: TGTGCCAGCAGTTATGAGGCCCTCAATGAGCAGTTCTTC. Its protein is CASSYEALNEQFF.

The V gene is TRBV3-1 (or the pseudogene TRBV3-2), the J gene TRBJ2-5; D remains ambiguous. This CDR3 is built from 12 residues. V gave up 4 bases and J gave up 7 bases, with 10 bases separating them. In germline, CDR1 is LGHDT, CDR2 YNNKEL (reference sequence). The CDR3: CASSPNSGTQYF. The CDR3 bases are TGTGCCAGCAGCCCCAATTCGGGGACCCAGTACTTC.

This clone was observed a few times. The CDR3 sequence is CAWSPTTGTSGRSGYF. The CDR3 bases are TGTGCCTGGAGTCCCACAACCGGGACTAGCGGGAGATCCGGGTACTTC. V gene TRBV30 combines with J gene TRBJ2-5; TRBD2 matches 14 bases. Looked up from germline, CDR1 is GTSNPN and CDR2 is SVGIG (reference sequence). The length of the CDR3 is 16 residues. J gave up 13 bases and V 2 bases, and 15 bases lay outside the gene matches.

This clone appeared once. V gene TRBV28 combines with J gene TRBJ2-7; 8 nucleotides match TRBD2. Looked up from germline, CDR1 is MDHEN and CDR2 is SYDVKM. The CDR3 runs to 15 residues. J lost 3 bases, V lost 5 bases, and 9 bases had no gene match. This CDR3 reads CASSPQLAGRYEQYF. For the CDR3, the DNA is TGTGCCAGCAGTCCGCAGTTAGCGGGGCGCTACGAGCAGTACTTC.

The chain uses TRBV3-1 (or the pseudogene TRBV3-2) and TRBJ2-7, with 9 bases fitting TRBD2. V dropped 5 bases and J dropped 4; count of bases not matched to a gene: 6. The CDR3 spans 14 residues. Germline lookup yields CDR1 LGHDT and CDR2 YNNKEL (reference sequence). The CDR3 protein is CASSAGSGGYEQYF. The CDR3 region has the DNA TGTGCCAGCAGCGCGGGTAGCGGGGGATACGAGCAGTACTTC.

This sequence joins TRBV9 and TRBJ2-1; D may be TRBD2 (5 bases). CDR1 SGDLS and CDR2 YYNGEE come from the germline V gene. V lost 4 bases, J lost 14 bases, and 22 bases lay in between. There are 14 residues in the CDR3. Here the CDR3 DNA reads TGTGCCAGCAGCTTAGGAACGAGCGGCGGGCTTGAGTTCTTC. It specifies CASSLGTSGGLEFF.

V usage is TRBV29-1 and J usage is TRBJ2-3; no clear D. Trimming pared 4 bases from V and 3 bases from J, leaving 2 bases between. The CDR3 has 10 residues. CDR1 is SQVTM, CDR2 ANQGSEA, per germline. The CDR3 protein is CSVATDTQYF. The CDR3, as DNA: TGCAGCGTTGCTACAGATACGCAGTATTTT.

The CDR3 bases are TGTGCCAGCACCCCCGGGACTAGCAATGAGCAGTTCTTC. It codes for CASTPGTSNEQFF. This sequence joins TRBV12-3 or TRBV12-4 and TRBJ2-1; TRBD2 matches 8 bases. The CDR3 length is 13 residues. Trimming cost V 7 bases and J 6 bases; bases outside gene matches: 5.

The chain employs TRBV6-2 or TRBV6-3 and TRBJ2-3; 8 bases align to TRBD2. Germline V CDR1 and CDR2: MNHEY, SVGEGT. This CDR3 is 17 amino acids long. V lost 5 bases to trimming and J lost 7 bases; unmatched junction nucleotides: 17. The CDR3: CASSPIQSSGNLYTQYF. The CDR3 DNA is TGTGCCAGCAGTCCCATCCAAAGTAGCGGGAATTTATATACGCAGTATTTT.

V and J are TRBV7-9 and TRBJ2-2; possible D gene TRBD2, 6 bases. Germline CDR1 and CDR2: SEHNR and FQNEAQ (reference sequence). This CDR3 has 16 residues. Between the trimmed V and J ends, which lost 0 bases and 2 bases, there was a span of 10 bases. The CDR3 DNA sequence: TGTGCCAGCAGCTTAGCGCCGGGACTTAACACCGGGGAGCTGTTTTTT. Its protein product is CASSLAPGLNTGELFF.